These 11 T cell receptor beta chains originate from one sample sequenced in a study of vaccination effects on CD4 cells after COVID-19. Using immunoSEQ multiplex PCR, the repertoire was profiled, and TCRdb retains in-frame clones only, with some absent. The table records under 35,000 clones, roughly 81% of them present only once. No cognate antigen is known for these TCRs. The culture ran for 10 days, and then CD4+ T cells were isolated. Each participant was administered two doses of either the BNT162b2 or the mRNA-1273 vaccine. This material consisted of CD4+ T cells from PBMCs cultured without peptide, taken after COVID-19 vaccination. These receptor sequences come from a human donor who received a COVID-19 vaccine.

The CDR3 protein is CASSLQGALPYGYTF. In DNA, the CDR3 is TGTGCCAGCAGCCTACAGGGGGCGCTCCCATATGGCTACACCTTC. The chain recombines TRBV2 with TRBJ1-2; 9 nucleotides agree with TRBD1. The CDR3 has 15 amino acids. Germline CDR1 reads SNHLY; CDR2 reads FYNNEI. V dropped 6 bases and J dropped 5; count of bases not matched to a gene: 10.

This chain uses TRBV4-3 with TRBJ1-1; unclear D gene. Germline values: CDR1 LGHNA, CDR2 YSLEER. The CDR3 consists of 13 residues. Between the trimmed V and J ends, which lost 4 bases and 3 bases, there was a span of 9 bases. Here the CDR3 reads CASSRRLDTEAFF. Here the CDR3 DNA reads TGCGCCAGCAGCCGAAGGTTGGACACTGAAGCTTTCTTT.

This chain connects TRBV19 to TRBJ1-4, with 10 bases fitting TRBD1. The junction had 13 bases not matched to a gene; V was cut back by 5 bases and J by 13 bases. CDR1 and CDR2 from the germline V gene are LNHDA and SQIVND (reference sequence). This CDR3 is built from 15 residues. CDR3 coding DNA: TGTGCCAGTAGTCTGGGGGACAGGGGCCGAGGAAGACTGTTTTTT. Its protein is CASSLGDRGRGRLFF.

This chain links TRBV4-2 with TRBJ2-1, with D perhaps TRBD1 or TRBD2 (6 bases each). Per germline, CDR1 LGHNA and CDR2 YNFKEQ. Between the trimmed V and J ends, which lost 7 bases and 4 bases, there was a span of 14 bases. The CDR3 is made up of 14 amino acids. CDR3 region: CASTGEAPYNEQFF. The CDR3 bases are TGTGCCAGCACAGGGGAGGCCCCTTACAATGAGCAGTTCTTC.

V gene TRBV2 combines with J gene TRBJ1-6, with D tentatively TRBD1 (5 bases). The V end was cut by 5 bases, the J end by 7 bases, with 18 bases between. The germline V gene encodes CDR1 SNHLY and CDR2 FYNNEI. The CDR3 length is 16 residues. In DNA form, the CDR3 reads TGTGCCAGCAGTTACCGGGACTCCAATTTAAATTCACCCCTCCACTTT. It encodes CASSYRDSNLNSPLHF.

The chain combines TRBV3-1 (or the pseudogene TRBV3-2) with TRBJ2-1, with TRBD2 matching 8 bases. The trim removed 5 bases at V and 4 bases at J, leaving 16 bases unmatched. CDR1 is LGHDT and CDR2 is YNNKEL in the germline V gene (reference sequence). The CDR3 spans 18 residues. The DNA of the CDR3 is TGTGCCAGCAGCAGGGGTGGTTCGAGAACTAGCGGATACAATGAGCAGTTCTTC. This codes for CASSRGGSRTSGYNEQFF.

CDR3 sequence: CASSQDHVLGQTPTSGTDTQYF. CDR3 coding DNA: TGTGCCAGCAGCCAAGATCACGTTTTGGGACAAACCCCGACTAGCGGCACAGATACGCAGTATTTT. V is TRBV3-1 (or the pseudogene TRBV3-2) and J is TRBJ2-3; 8 nucleotides line up with TRBD2. The junction had 21 bases not matched to a gene; V was cut back by 0 bases and J by 1 base. Germline CDR1 LGHDT, CDR2 YNNKEL (reference sequence). This CDR3 has 22 residues.

The rearrangement uses TRBV3-1 (or the pseudogene TRBV3-2) and TRBJ1-6; D may be TRBD1 (5 bases). CDR1 LGHDT and CDR2 YNNKEL come from the germline V gene (reference sequence). V lost 1 base and J lost 3, with 7 bases in between. The CDR3 totals 15 residues. CDR3 loop: CASSQAGVYNSPLHF. The CDR3 region has the DNA TGTGCCAGCAGCCAAGCGGGGGTCTATAATTCACCCCTCCACTTT.

V usage is TRBV5-6 and J usage is TRBJ1-6, with D perhaps matching TRBD1 (5 bases). Trimming removed 1 base from V and 8 bases from J, with 22 bases in between. Germline CDR1 is SGHDT and CDR2 is YYEEEE. There are 18 residues in the CDR3. The chain's CDR3 is CASSLSGPGGTDYSPLHF. CDR3 sequence (DNA): TGTGCCAGCAGCTTGAGCGGACCAGGCGGGACGGATTATTCACCCCTCCACTTT.

The V gene is TRBV3-1 (or the pseudogene TRBV3-2), the J gene TRBJ2-5; a possible D gene is TRBD2 (6 bases). Germline V CDR1 and CDR2: LGHDT, YNNKEL (reference sequence). The length of the CDR3 is 16 residues. V gave up 1 base and J gave up 4 bases, with 16 bases separating them. CDR3 DNA: TGTGCCAGCAGCCAAGGTGGGACCGCGGGGAGAGAGACCCAGTACTTC. Amino acid sequence: CASSQGGTAGRETQYF.

J is TRBJ1-2 and V is TRBV10-3, with D possibly being TRBD1 (5 bases). Trimming took 7 bases from V and 2 from J, leaving 17 bases between them. This CDR3 is built from 15 residues. Germline V CDR1 and CDR2: ENHRY, SYGVKD. As DNA, the CDR3 is TGTGCCATCACCGCCGGTCCAGGGAAGAACTATGGCTACACCTTC. This codes for CAITAGPGKNYGYTF.